This is a list of T cell receptor beta chains from one sample in a study of shared clonotypes between healthy human individuals. Profiling relied on immunoSEQ multiplex PCR, and the TCRdb table lists in-frame clones only, not all of them. The data contain 2 million to 2.5 million clones, 85% to 95% of them singletons. Sequenced input: naive CD4+ T cells from PBMCs. The receptors originated from a man aged 18 to 30 in good health. Some clones in this sample may be carry-over from other donors' samples. CDR3s include the opening cysteine and the closing phenylalanine or tryptophan. Each record gives: J gene, D gene, V gene, CDR3 length, clone size, CDR3 protein, CDR3 DNA. The D gene is left open where the match is weak. Size tells how often a clone was seen (once, few, many) or the class of an expanded clone, and some rows leave it out.

TRBJ1-5,-,TRBV18,14,-,CASSRGGRNQPQHF,TGTGCCAGCTCGAGGGGGGGGCGCAACCAGCCCCAGCATTTT
TRBJ2-2,-,TRBV5-1,14,-,CASSTTANTGELFF,TGCGCCAGCAGCACGACAGCGAACACCGGGGAGCTGTTTTTT
TRBJ1-1,-,TRBV19,14,-,CASSIPGMNTEAFF,TGTGCCAGTAGTATTCCAGGAATGAACACTGAAGCTTTCTTT
TRBJ2-3,-,TRBV6-5,14,-,CASSTRGAADTQYF,TGTGCCAGCAGCACCCGGGGGGCAGCAGATACGCAGTATTTT
TRBJ1-3,-,TRBV29-1,11,-,CSVSSGNTIYF,TGCAGCGTTTCTAGTGGAAACACCATATATTTT
TRBJ2-7,TRBD1,TRBV15,14,-,CATGPRTGSYEQYF,TGTGCCACTGGACCCCGGACAGGTAGCTACGAGCAGTACTTC
TRBJ1-1,-,TRBV6-6,14,-,CASTRTLVATEAFF,TGTGCCAGCACTCGGACCCTAGTGGCCACTGAAGCTTTCTTT
TRBJ1-1,-,TRBV10-3,13,-,CAISQTGNTEAFF,TGTGCCATCAGTCAGACAGGGAACACTGAAGCTTTCTTT
TRBJ1-4,-,TRBV4-2,15,-,CASSQEGQQNEKLFF,TGTGCCAGCAGCCAAGAAGGCCAGCAAAATGAAAAACTGTTTTTT
TRBJ2-3,TRBD1,TRBV5-1,16,-,CASSLAGQGRSDTQYF,TGCGCCAGCAGCTTGGCGGGACAGGGGAGGTCAGATACGCAGTATTTT
TRBJ1-2,-,TRBV5-4,14,-,CASSLFSGPYGYTF,TGTGCCAGCAGCCTATTCTCAGGACCCTATGGCTACACCTTC
TRBJ1-4,-,TRBV28,15,-,CASSGGGATNEKLFF,TGTGCCAGCAGTGGCGGGGGGGCAACTAATGAAAAACTGTTTTTT
TRBJ2-1,TRBD2,TRBV29-1,13,-,CSVERLAGDEQFF,TGCAGCGTCGAAAGGCTAGCGGGAGACGAGCAGTTCTTC
TRBJ2-1,TRBD1,TRBV7-9,15,once,CASTTHGTGGIEQFF,TGTGCCAGCACCACCCACGGGACAGGGGGCATTGAGCAGTTCTTC
TRBJ1-1,-,TRBV28,16,-,CASSQHGPGGNTEAFF,TGTGCCAGCAGCCAACATGGGCCAGGAGGGAACACTGAAGCTTTCTTT
TRBJ1-2,TRBD1,TRBV28,16,-,CALKKGQGPVNYGYTF,TGTGCCTTAAAGAAGGGACAGGGGCCTGTTAACTATGGCTACACCTTC
TRBJ2-7,-,TRBV28,13,-,CASIPPGTYEQYF,TGTGCCAGCATCCCACCTGGGACCTACGAGCAGTACTTC
TRBJ1-2,-,TRBV7-2,12,-,CASSLSLAGYTF,TGTGCCAGCAGCTTATCCCTTGCAGGCTACACCTTC
TRBJ2-2,TRBD2,TRBV5-1,15,-,CASSVLAGVTGELFF,TGCGCCAGCAGCGTCTTAGCGGGAGTAACCGGGGAGCTGTTTTTT
TRBJ2-1,-,TRBV4-1,17,-,CASSQDPAGSSYNEQFF,TGCGCCAGCAGCCAAGATCCGGCGGGGAGCTCCTACAATGAGCAGTTCTTC
TRBJ2-1,-,TRBV6-6,13,-,CASTIRVRSEQFF,TGTGCCAGCACCATCAGGGTGAGGAGTGAGCAGTTCTTC
TRBJ2-1,-,TRBV9,14,-,CASSAERQYNEQFF,TGTGCCAGCAGCGCCGAAAGGCAGTACAATGAGCAGTTCTTC
TRBJ2-2,-,TRBV7-3,14,-,CASSLSPGTGELFF,TGTGCCAGCAGCTTATCACCTGGAACCGGGGAGCTGTTTTTT
TRBJ2-1,-,TRBV13,13,-,CASSLGEVNEQFF,TGTGCCAGCAGCTTAGGGGAGGTCAATGAGCAGTTCTTC
TRBJ2-5,TRBD2,TRBV15,17,-,CATSRDFGTSGTETQYF,TGTGCCACCAGCAGAGATTTTGGGACTAGCGGGACTGAGACCCAGTACTTC
TRBJ1-5,TRBD1,TRBV6-5,15,-,CASSKGQYSNQPQHF,TGTGCCAGCAGCAAGGGACAGTATAGCAATCAGCCCCAGCATTTT
TRBJ2-1,TRBD2,TRBV5-4,15,-,CASSGTSGDYNEQFF,TGTGCCAGCAGCGGAACTAGCGGAGATTACAATGAGCAGTTCTTC
TRBJ1-2,-,TRBV29-1,12,-,CSVAGGVGGYTF,TGCAGCGTTGCGGGGGGGGTTGGAGGCTACACCTTC
TRBJ1-3,TRBD1,TRBV28,16,-,CASSSQGVASGNTIYF,TGTGCCAGCAGTTCGCAGGGGGTCGCCTCTGGAAACACCATATATTTT
TRBJ1-5,-,TRBV27,13,-,CASSYRPYQPQHF,TGTGCCAGCAGTTACCGGCCCTATCAGCCCCAGCATTTT
TRBJ1-1,-,TRBV18,13,-,CASSPPGRTEAFF,TGTGCCAGCTCACCGCCTGGGAGGACTGAAGCTTTCTTT
TRBJ2-3,TRBD2,TRBV4-3,16,-,CASSLRTSGGTDTQYF,TGCGCCAGCAGCCTGAGGACTAGCGGGGGCACAGATACGCAGTATTTT
TRBJ1-1,-,TRBV30,13,-,CAGAGEGNTEAFF,TGTGCCGGAGCCGGGGAAGGGAACACTGAAGCTTTCTTT